These 21 T cell receptor beta chains originate from one sample sequenced in a study of CD8 T cells in ankylosing spondylitis (dated by TCRdb to between 2016 and 2019). Library generation was performed with 5' RACE. The sequencer was an Illumina HiSeq 2500. The public reads were quality trimmed at Q25 with fastp and then assembled into clones with MiXCR by TCRdb, keeping productive beta chains. Under each unique CDR3 protein, matching rows form one entry showing the most common genes and DNA. In all, the sample holds 150,000 to 200,000 distinct CDR3 sequences, and 25% to 35% of those were seen once. The biggest ten clones account for over 5.5% of the sample. What was sequenced was synovial fluid, either unsorted or a sorted T cell fraction (not recorded which). The receptors were sampled from a male donor with ankylosing spondylitis.

The sample holds a few counts of this clonotype. The chain recombines TRBV4-1 with TRBJ2-1; 11 bases agree with TRBD2. Germline V lookup: CDR1 MGHRA, CDR2 YSYEKL. The CDR3 has 16 amino acids. V shed 4 bases and J 2 bases; nucleotides not matched to a gene: 4. The CDR3 is CASSPGTSGTYNEQFF. The CDR3 bases are TGCGCCAGCAGCCCTGGGACTAGCGGAACCTACAATGAGCAGTTCTTC.

J is TRBJ2-5 and V is TRBV20-1; maybe TRBD1 (5 bases). Deletions cut 6 bases from V and 1 base from J, with 12 bases between. CDR1 DFQATT and CDR2 SNEGSKA come from the germline V gene (reference sequence). The CDR3 spans 13 residues. CDR3 loop: CSALGPTQETQYF. The CDR3, as DNA: TGCAGTGCCTTGGGGCCGACCCAAGAGACCCAGTACTTC.

This chain uses TRBV20-1 with TRBJ2-5, with D maybe TRBD2 (6 bases). Trimming shortened V by 3 bases and J by 7 bases, and 15 bases separated the two germline ends. CDR1 is DFQATT and CDR2 is SNEGSKA in the germline V gene (reference sequence). The length of the CDR3 is 13 residues. For the CDR3, the DNA is TGCAGTGCTAGCGGAGGGGATTTTGGGACCCAGTACTTC. This encodes CSASGGDFGTQYF.

Concerning this clonotype itself: Being one base from a much bigger clone, this may be a read error. The chain links TRBV11-3 to TRBJ2-1; TRBD1 matches at 9 bases. The CDR3 has 16 residues. Germline loops: CDR1 SGHNT, CDR2 YENEEA. The V segment lost 5 bases and the J segment 3 bases; nucleotides outside the gene matches: 8. The CDR3 DNA reads as TGTGCCAGCAGCGGGCGGACAGGGGTATTCTACAATGAGCAGTTCTTC. It yields the protein CASSGRTGVFYNEQFF.

J is TRBJ2-7 and V is TRBV28; no definite D call. Per germline, CDR1 MDHEN and CDR2 SYDVKM. This CDR3 is 15 amino acids long. The germline V and J ends were trimmed by 3 bases and 1 base, with 13 bases remaining between them. The CDR3 loop reads CASSFTSVLSYEQYF. Here the CDR3 DNA reads TGTGCCAGCAGTTTTACCAGCGTACTTTCCTACGAGCAGTACTTC.

The rearrangement links TRBV7-9 to TRBJ2-3; D unclear. Between the trimmed V and J ends, which lost 4 bases and 2 bases, there was a span of 13 bases. Germline CDR1 SEHNR, CDR2 FQNEAQ (reference sequence). CDR3 length: 15 residues. CDR3 residues: CASSSGSLPTDTQYF. The CDR3 DNA sequence: TGTGCCAGCAGCTCTGGATCCCTCCCCACAGATACGCAGTATTTT. Full variable domain (missing parts from reference TRBV7-9 and TRBJ2-3): DTGVSQNPRHKITKRGQNVTFRCDPISEHNRLYWYRQTLGQGPEFLTYFQNEAQLEKSRLLSDRFSAERPKGSFSTLEIQRTEQGDSAMYLCASSSGSLPTDTQYFGPGTRLTVL.

The chain links TRBV5-6 to TRBJ2-3, with a possible D match to TRBD2 (6 bases). The CDR3 loop spans 12 amino acids. V lost 5 bases, J lost 9 bases, and 13 bases lay in between. Germline V CDR1 and CDR2: SGHDT, YYEEEE. CDR3 DNA sequence: TGTGCCAGCAGTGGGGGGACCTGGACGCAGTATTTT. Translation gives CASSGGTWTQYF. The full variable domain, in which reference TRBV5-6 and TRBJ2-3 provide the parts outside the CDR3, is DAGVTQSPTHLIKTRGQQVTLRCSPKSGHDTVSWYQQALGQGPQFIFQYYEEEERQRGNFPDRFSGHQFPNYSSELNVNALLLGDSALYLCASSGGTWTQYFGPGTRLTVL.

This clonotype has ten or more counts. The chain has TRBV12-5 and TRBJ2-5, with TRBD2 matching 12 bases. The V segment lost 3 bases and the J segment 2 bases; nucleotides outside the gene matches: 4. The CDR3 consists of 16 residues. The germline CDR1 and CDR2 sequences are LGHNT and FRNRAP. The CDR3 nucleotides read TGTGCTAGTGGTTTAGGGACTAGCGGGCTTCAAGAGACCCAGTACTTC. Translating gives CASGLGTSGLQETQYF.

There are a few counts of this clonotype. This sequence joins TRBV20-1 and TRBJ1-2; 9 bases map to TRBD1. The CDR3 sequence is 15 residues long. The ends lost 6 bases at V and 2 bases at J; junction bases unmatched: 10. Germline CDR1 DFQATT, CDR2 SNEGSKA (reference sequence). CDR3 residues: CSATDPGQGNYGYTF. DNA of the CDR3: TGCAGTGCAACTGACCCCGGACAGGGGAACTATGGCTACACCTTC.

This clonotype came up a few times. The chain joins TRBV10-2 to TRBJ2-3, with TRBD2 identical over 11 bases. Germline V gene sequence: CDR1 WSHSY, CDR2 SAAADI. J lost 4 bases, V lost 4 bases, and 7 bases had no gene match. This CDR3 region has 16 residues. This CDR3 reads CASSVASGGLADTQYF. The CDR3 DNA follows: TGCGCCAGCAGTGTGGCTAGCGGGGGGCTGGCAGATACGCAGTATTTT.

The chain has TRBV4-1 and TRBJ2-1; no reliable D call. V dropped 1 base and J dropped 10 bases, with 11 bases sitting between them. The CDR3 runs to 13 residues. In germline, CDR1 is MGHRA, CDR2 YSYEKL. CDR3 protein: CASSQADSNEQFF. The CDR3 DNA reads TGCGCCAGCAGCCAAGCCGATAGCAACGAGCAGTTCTTC.

The chain has TRBV2 and TRBJ2-3; maybe TRBD2 (6 bases). From germline, CDR1 is SNHLY and CDR2 FYNNEI. The CDR3 extends over 13 amino acids. The V end lost 6 bases, the J end lost 6 bases, and 13 bases lay between the germline ends. This CDR3 is CASRRLVTDTQYF. As DNA, the CDR3 is TGTGCCAGCAGACGACTAGTTACCGATACGCAGTATTTT.

Only a few counts were recorded for this clonotype. One end of the junction fails to match germline, which may point to a read error. The chain recombines TRBV28 with TRBJ1-5, with 8 positions matching TRBD1. The CDR3 is 18 amino acids. Germline loops: CDR1 MDHEN, CDR2 SYDVKM. DNA for the CDR3: TGTGCCAGCAGCTTATACAATTTGGACAGGGAAAGAAGGCAGCCCCAGCATTTT. Encoded protein: CASSLYNLDRERRQPQHF.

This chain joins TRBV18 and TRBJ2-1; D gene uncertain. Between the trimmed V and J ends, which lost 3 bases and 8 bases, there was a span of 8 bases. This CDR3 has 12 amino acids. Germline V gene sequence: CDR1 KGHSH, CDR2 LQKENI. The CDR3 protein is CASSPASDEQFF. CDR3 in DNA: TGTGCCAGCTCACCCGCGAGCGATGAGCAGTTCTTC.

Ten or more counts support this clonotype. The chain is built from TRBV7-3 and TRBJ2-2; D is perhaps TRBD1 (5 bases). Trimming cost V 2 bases and J 1 base, with 8 bases left between them. The CDR3 is 15 amino acids. Germline CDR1 SGHTA, CDR2 FQGTGA. The CDR3 DNA sequence: TGTGCCAGCAGCTTACAGGGCCTGAACACCGGGGAGCTGTTTTTT. Translated: CASSLQGLNTGELFF. Combining the CDR3 with reference TRBV7-3 and TRBJ2-2 gives the whole variable domain GAGVSQTPSNKVTEKGKYVELRCDPISGHTALYWYRQSLGQGPEFLIYFQGTGAADDSGLPNDRFFAVRPEGSVSTLKIQRTERGDSAVYLCASSLQGLNTGELFFGEGSRLTVL.

The chain has TRBV20-1 and TRBJ2-1, with 7 bases that match TRBD2. The CDR3 totals 17 residues. J lost 3 bases, V lost 4 bases, and 15 bases had no gene match. Germline V gene data show CDR1 as DFQATT and CDR2 as SNEGSKA (reference sequence). The CDR3 nucleotides are TGCAGTGCTATCGATTTAAAGGCGGGAGTGAACTACAATGAGCAGTTCTTC. It is translated as CSAIDLKAGVNYNEQFF.

The table lists this clonotype with many counts. This chain connects TRBV20-1 to TRBJ1-5; D uncertain. The CDR3 is made up of 12 amino acids. Germline CDR1 is DFQATT and CDR2 is SNEGSKA (reference sequence). V lost 0 bases and J lost 9, with 9 bases in between. DNA of the CDR3: TGCAGTGCTAGAGATCAAGGGTTGCCCCAGCATTTT. The encoded protein is CSARDQGLPQHF.

The chain employs TRBV12-3 or TRBV12-4 and TRBJ2-2, with unresolved D. This CDR3 region has 13 residues. The V end lost 7 bases, the J end lost 1 base, and 7 bases lay between the germline ends. CDR3 sequence: CASKLWNTGELFF. As DNA, the CDR3 is TGTGCCAGCAAACTCTGGAACACCGGGGAGCTGTTTTTT.

The rearrangement joins TRBV15 to TRBJ2-1, with D tentatively TRBD2 (6 bases). Trimming removed 3 bases at V and 6 bases at J, with 12 bases between. CDR1 is LNHNV, CDR2 YYDKDF, per germline (reference sequence). The CDR3 is 14 residues long. The CDR3 region has the DNA TGTGCCACCAGCAGGACTAGTGAGGCCAATGAGCAGTTCTTC. It specifies CATSRTSEANEQFF. The entire variable domain, with the rest obtained from reference TRBV15 and TRBJ2-1, is as follows: DAMVIQNPRYQVTQFGKPVTLSCSQTLNHNVMYWYQQKSSQAPKLLFHYYDKDFNNEADTPDNFQSRRPNTSFCFLDIRSPGLGDTAMYLCATSRTSEANEQFFGPGTRLTVL.

The chain couples TRBV20-1 to TRBJ2-2; tentative D call: TRBD2 (6 bases). Germline V gene lookup returns CDR1 DFQATT and CDR2 SNEGSKA (reference sequence). CDR3 length: 13 residues. Trimming took off 6 bases at V and 8 bases at J, with 16 bases between the two ends. CDR3 in amino acids: CSARGLDVGELFF. The CDR3 DNA sequence: TGCAGTGCGAGGGGACTGGACGTGGGGGAGCTGTTTTTT.

The chain uses TRBV21-1 and TRBJ1-6; the listed D gene, TRBD1, was not tested against the DNA. TRBV21-1 is annotated as a pseudogene. The CDR3 is 13 amino acids. In DNA form, the CDR3 reads TGTGCCAGCTCCGACAGGGTGGGCTCGGTCCTCCACTTT. It is translated as CASSDRVGSVLHF.